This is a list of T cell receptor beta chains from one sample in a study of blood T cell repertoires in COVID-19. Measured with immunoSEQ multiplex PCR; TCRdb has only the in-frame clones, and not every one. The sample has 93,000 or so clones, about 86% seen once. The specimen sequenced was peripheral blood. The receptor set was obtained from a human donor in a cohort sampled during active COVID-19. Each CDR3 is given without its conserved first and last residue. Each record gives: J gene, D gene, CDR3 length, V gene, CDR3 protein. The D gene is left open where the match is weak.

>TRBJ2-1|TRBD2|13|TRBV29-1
SVEGSGSSYNEQF
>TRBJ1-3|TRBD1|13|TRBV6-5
ASTLTTGRGNTIY
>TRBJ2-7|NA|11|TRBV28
ASRPPVGYEQY
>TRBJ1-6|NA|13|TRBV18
ASSPVPGNNSPLH
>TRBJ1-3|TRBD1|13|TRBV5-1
ASSSDPGGGNTIY
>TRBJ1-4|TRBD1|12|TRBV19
ASSHTGGAEKLF
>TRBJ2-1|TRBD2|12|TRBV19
ASRMSGGINEQF
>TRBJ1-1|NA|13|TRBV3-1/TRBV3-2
ASSQSKGQGKAAF
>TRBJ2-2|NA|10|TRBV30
AWAQLFGELF
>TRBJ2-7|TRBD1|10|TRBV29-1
SATDRVDEQY
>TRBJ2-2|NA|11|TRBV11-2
ASSPTGAGELF
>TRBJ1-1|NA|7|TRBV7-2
ASSPFAF
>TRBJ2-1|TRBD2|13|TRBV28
ASSRRGEGYNEQF
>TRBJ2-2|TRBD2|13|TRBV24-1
ATSDLAGDTGELF
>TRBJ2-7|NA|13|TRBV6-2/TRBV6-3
ASSYYEAGPGEQY
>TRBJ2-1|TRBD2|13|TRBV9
ASSVGLAGGGEQF
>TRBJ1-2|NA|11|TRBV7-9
ASSFTASEVPT
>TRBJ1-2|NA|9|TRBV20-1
SAGQGPGYT
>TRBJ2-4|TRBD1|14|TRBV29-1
SAEIGQVLAKNIQY
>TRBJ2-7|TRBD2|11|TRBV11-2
ASSFGGGYEQY
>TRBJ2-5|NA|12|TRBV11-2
ASSRGQLQETQY
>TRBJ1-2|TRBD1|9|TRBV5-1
ASADRGGYT
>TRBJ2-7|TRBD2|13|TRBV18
ASSPGTSGKYEQY
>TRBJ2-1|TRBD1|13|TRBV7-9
ASSLEQGAHNEQF
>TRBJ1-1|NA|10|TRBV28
ATIPGTGVAF
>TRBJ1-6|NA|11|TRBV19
ASRGAGHSPLH
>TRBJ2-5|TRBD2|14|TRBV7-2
ASSLRTSGRGETQY
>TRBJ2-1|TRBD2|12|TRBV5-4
ASSPGLAGDEQF
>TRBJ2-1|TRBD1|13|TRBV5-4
ASRPQGGPYNEQF
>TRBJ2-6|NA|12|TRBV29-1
SVGASSGANVLT
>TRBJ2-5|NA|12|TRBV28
ASSPPGTGETQY
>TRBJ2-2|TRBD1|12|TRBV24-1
ATGGQGNTGELF
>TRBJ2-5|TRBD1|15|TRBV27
ASSLYPGQGAGETQY
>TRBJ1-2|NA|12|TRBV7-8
ASSLPFDRSGYT
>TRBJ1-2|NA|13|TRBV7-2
ASSLAPGGGYGYT
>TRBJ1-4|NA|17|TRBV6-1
ASSERIAGLHTTNEKLF
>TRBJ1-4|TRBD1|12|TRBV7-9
ATDRGLANEKLF
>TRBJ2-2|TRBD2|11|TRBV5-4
AIQRGPTGELF
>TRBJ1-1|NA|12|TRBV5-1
ASSLAGRSTEAF
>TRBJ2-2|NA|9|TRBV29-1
SAGDNGELF
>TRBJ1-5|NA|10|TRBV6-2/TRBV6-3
ASSLGAQPQH
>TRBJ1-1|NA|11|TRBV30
AWNIGGGTEAF
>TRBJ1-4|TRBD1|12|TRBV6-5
ASRRDRGGEKLF
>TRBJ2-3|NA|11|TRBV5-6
ASSLSFTDTQY
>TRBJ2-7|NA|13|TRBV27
ASSFSGARGYEQY
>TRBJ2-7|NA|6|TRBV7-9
ASSEAG
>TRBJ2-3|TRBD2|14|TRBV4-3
ASSRWASGSTDTQY
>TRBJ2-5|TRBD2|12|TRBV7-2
ASSLGLAVLTQY
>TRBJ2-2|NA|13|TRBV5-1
ASSLVGDPAGELF
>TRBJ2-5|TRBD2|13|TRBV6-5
ASRLAGVSGETQY
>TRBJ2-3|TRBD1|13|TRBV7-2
ASSLTGVGTDTQY
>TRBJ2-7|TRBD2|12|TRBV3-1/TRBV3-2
ASSGSLAGVEQY
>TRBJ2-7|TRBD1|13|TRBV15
ATSGHGQGTYEQY
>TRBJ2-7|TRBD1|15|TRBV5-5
ASSWGLPGQVFYEQY
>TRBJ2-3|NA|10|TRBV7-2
ASSRGSDTQY